The text below deals with one T cell receptor beta chain. This sample is part of a study of T cell changes during pregnancy in multiple sclerosis. Clones were read by immunoSEQ multiplex PCR, and TCRdb kept only the in-frame ones, dropping some. Of approximately 60,000 clones in the sample, roughly 94% were seen once. The CDR3 length is 14 residues. Germline V gene lookup returns CDR1 SGDLS and CDR2 YYNGEE. Trimming stripped 0 bases from V and 3 bases from J, with 9 bases between. The clonotype comes from a female donor with multiple sclerosis, enrolled in a pregnancy study. The sequencing here drew on CD8+ T cells from peripheral blood mononuclear cells, taken in the third trimester of pregnancy. The gene calls are TRBV9 and TRBJ1-2; no definite D call. The CDR3 spells CASSVGGGDYGYTF. The CDR3 bases are TGTGCCAGCAGCGTAGGTGGAGGTGACTATGGCTACACCTTC.